The clone carrying this T cell receptor (beta chain) appeared a few times. The data belong to a study of blood T cell repertoires in COVID-19. Study details: Samples representing acute and convalescent COVID-19 were sourced from the United States, Italy and Spain. From T cells, B-cell-depleted T cells, or PBMCs came the material, which was cDNA or gDNA.

This CDR3 contains 14 residues. J was trimmed by 5 bases and V by 2 bases; bases with no gene match: 2. In germline, CDR1 is MNHEY, CDR2 SMNVEV (reference sequence). In the authors' methods: Estimation of nucleated cell counts was performed using reference gene primer amplification. The protocol was immunoSEQ multiplex PCR, while the TCRdb copy is restricted to in-frame clones and leaves out a portion. For V, J and clone size, that table is used; D and trimming come from the DNA. The data contain about 140,000 clones, around 80% of them seen just once; the ten biggest clones take up roughly 17%. The V gene is TRBV27, the J gene TRBJ1-4; 7 positions match TRBD1. Sequencing input: peripheral blood. The source of this sequence is a man aged 50-60 years with acute or convalescent COVID-19. The CDR3: CASSLRDRNEKLFF. The CDR3 coding sequence is TGTGCCAGCAGTTTACGGGACAGAAATGAAAAACTGTTTTTT.